This T cell receptor beta chain was recorded in a study of siplizumab effects on memory and regulatory T cells. Whole-study results and caveats: Of the proliferating CD4+ or CD8+ clones, roughly 80-96% lacked a naive or memory phenotype that could be assigned. Contribution to the alloresponse seemed major for naive T cells, which also seemed more diverse than memory cells. Siplizumab conditions gave an average of approximately 71% Treg-derived mappable alloreactive CD4+ clones, versus approximately 27% for controls.

CDR1 is MNHNS, CDR2 SASEGT, per germline. The CDR3 runs to 14 residues. V lost 6 bases to trimming and J lost 7 bases, with 17 bases between them. Notes on this clone: Antigen unknown.

Some clones are missing from TCRdb's copy, which holds only in-frame ones; the method was immunoSEQ multiplex PCR. This repertoire shows over 85,000 clones, around 97% found once; its top ten account for 0.025% to 0.035%. The study took a few donor pairs, and their unstimulated naive, memory, effector memory and TEMRA subsets were sequenced. This TCR came from a human donor in good health. The chain recombines TRBV6-1 with TRBJ2-3; TRBD1 might be the D (6 bases). What was sequenced was naive CD4+ T cells sorted from blood. The CDR3 protein is CASRDTRRGYTQYF. As DNA, the CDR3 is TGTGCCAGCAGAGACACCAGAAGGGGGTATACGCAGTATTTT.